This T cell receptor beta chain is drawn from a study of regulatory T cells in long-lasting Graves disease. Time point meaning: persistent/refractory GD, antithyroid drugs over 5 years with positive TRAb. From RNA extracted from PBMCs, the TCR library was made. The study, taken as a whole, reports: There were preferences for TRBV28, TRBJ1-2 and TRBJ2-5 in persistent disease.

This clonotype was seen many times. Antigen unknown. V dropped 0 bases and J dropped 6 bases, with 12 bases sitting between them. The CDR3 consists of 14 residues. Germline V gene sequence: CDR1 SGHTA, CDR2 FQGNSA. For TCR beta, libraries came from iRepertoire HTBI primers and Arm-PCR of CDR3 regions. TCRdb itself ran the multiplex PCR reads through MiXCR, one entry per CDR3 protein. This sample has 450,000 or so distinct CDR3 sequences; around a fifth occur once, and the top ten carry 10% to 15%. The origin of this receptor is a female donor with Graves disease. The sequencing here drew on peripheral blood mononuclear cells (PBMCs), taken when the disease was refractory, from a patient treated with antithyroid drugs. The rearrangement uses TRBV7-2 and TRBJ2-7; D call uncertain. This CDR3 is CASSLALSGLEQYF. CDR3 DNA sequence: TGTGCCAGCAGCTTAGCGCTATCAGGCCTCGAGCAGTACTTC.